The rows below give T cell receptor beta chains drawn from one sample of a study of T cells in Graves' hyperthyroidism and ophthalmopathy. TCRdb ran MiXCR on the multiplex PCR reads and lists one entry per CDR3 protein. Here the sample spans about 260,000 distinct CDR3 sequences, roughly 17% being singletons. Sample: blood. The receptors originated from a woman aged 18 to 35 with Graves' ophthalmopathy. The CDR3 runs from the conserved cysteine through the conserved F or W. A D gene is named only where the DNA matches it firmly. Size is stated for part of the rows, as once, few or many counts, or as a class when the clone is expanded.

CDR3aa: CASSRTGTYNSPLHF
CDR3nt: TGTGCCAGCAGCCGGACAGGGACTTATAATTCACCCCTCCACTTT
v_gene: TRBV11-2
len: 15
j_gene: TRBJ1-6
d_gene: TRBD1
abundance: NA

CDR3aa: CASSISRGSTDTQYF
CDR3nt: TGTGCCAGTAGTATTTCCAGGGGTAGCACAGATACGCAGTATTTT
v_gene: TRBV19
len: 15
j_gene: TRBJ2-3
d_gene: NA
abundance: NA

CDR3aa: CAWDRGSTEAFF
CDR3nt: TGTGCCTGGGACAGGGGCTCCACTGAAGCTTTCTTT
v_gene: TRBV30
len: 12
j_gene: TRBJ1-1
d_gene: TRBD1
abundance: many

CDR3aa: CASSLGQGVDGYTF
CDR3nt: TGTGCCAGCAGCCTGGGACAGGGGGTCGACGGCTACACCTTC
v_gene: TRBV5-4
len: 14
j_gene: TRBJ1-2
d_gene: TRBD1
abundance: NA

CDR3aa: CASSLNRGDTEAFF
CDR3nt: TGTGCCAGCAGCCTTAACAGGGGGGACACTGAAGCTTTCTTT
v_gene: TRBV3-1
len: 14
j_gene: TRBJ1-1
d_gene: TRBD1
abundance: many

CDR3aa: CASRNSGGRAYEQYF
CDR3nt: TGTGCCAGCCGAAATAGCGGGGGCCGCGCCTACGAGCAGTACTTC
v_gene: TRBV12-3/TRBV12-4
len: 15
j_gene: TRBJ2-7
d_gene: TRBD2
abundance: NA

CDR3aa: CASSHPTEPTNYGYTF
CDR3nt: TGTGCCAGCAGTCACCCTACGGAACCCACTAACTATGGCTACACCTTC
v_gene: TRBV7-9
len: 16
j_gene: TRBJ1-2
d_gene: NA
abundance: many

CDR3aa: CASSPGQGTRGYTF
CDR3nt: TGCGCCAGCAGCCCGGGACAGGGAACAAGGGGCTACACCTTC
v_gene: TRBV5-1
len: 14
j_gene: TRBJ1-2
d_gene: TRBD1
abundance: many

CDR3aa: CASSPSRGFSSYEQYF
CDR3nt: TGTGCCAGCAGCCCTTCCCGGGGATTTTCCTCCTACGAGCAGTACTTC
v_gene: TRBV9
len: 16
j_gene: TRBJ2-7
d_gene: NA
abundance: many

CDR3aa: CSAGGGGTNTGELFF
CDR3nt: TGCAGTGCTGGCGGAGGGGGGACCAACACCGGGGAGCTGTTTTTT
v_gene: TRBV20-1
len: 15
j_gene: TRBJ2-2
d_gene: NA
abundance: NA

CDR3aa: CASSPYIAGGPSGELFF
CDR3nt: TGTGCCAGCAGCCCCTACATAGCGGGGGGGCCATCTGGGGAGCTGTTTTTT
v_gene: TRBV9
len: 17
j_gene: TRBJ2-2
d_gene: TRBD2
abundance: few

CDR3aa: CASSFVVNEQFF
CDR3nt: TGTGCCAGCAGTTTCGTGGTGAATGAGCAGTTCTTC
v_gene: TRBV28
len: 12
j_gene: TRBJ2-1
d_gene: NA
abundance: many

CDR3aa: CASTNLPRGGSTDTQYF
CDR3nt: TGCGCCAGCACCAATCTCCCCCGGGGGGGAAGCACAGATACGCAGTATTTT
v_gene: TRBV5-1
len: 17
j_gene: TRBJ2-3
d_gene: TRBD2
abundance: many

CDR3aa: CSVVRTATHYEQYFGPGLTDTQYF
CDR3nt: NA
v_gene: TRBV29-1
len: 24
j_gene: TRBJ2-3
d_gene: NA
abundance: NA

CDR3aa: CASSLVAGQGPGANVLTF
CDR3nt: TGTGCCAGCAGCTTAGTAGCGGGACAGGGCCCTGGGGCCAACGTCCTGACTTTC
v_gene: TRBV7-3
len: 18
j_gene: TRBJ2-6
d_gene: NA
abundance: few

CDR3aa: CSVGRYSGTSSKSFF
CDR3nt: TGCAGCGTTGGACGCTACTCGGGGACTAGTTCCAAGAGTTTCTTC
v_gene: TRBV29-1
len: 15
j_gene: TRBJ2-1
d_gene: TRBD2
abundance: NA

CDR3aa: CASSSAGTGSGYTF
CDR3nt: TGTGCCAGCAGTTCCGCCGGGACAGGGAGCGGCTACACCTTC
v_gene: TRBV28
len: 14
j_gene: TRBJ1-2
d_gene: TRBD1
abundance: few

CDR3aa: CASSRTETYEQYF
CDR3nt: TGTGCCAGCAGTAGGACAGAAACCTACGAGCAGTACTTC
v_gene: TRBV2
len: 13
j_gene: TRBJ2-7
d_gene: NA
abundance: many

CDR3aa: CASSPDSHQETQYF
CDR3nt: TGTGCCAGCAGCCCGGACAGTCACCAAGAGACCCAGTACTTC
v_gene: TRBV3-1
len: 14
j_gene: TRBJ2-5
d_gene: NA
abundance: many

CDR3aa: CASSTTGQETQYF
CDR3nt: TGCGCCAGCAGCACGACAGGACAAGAGACCCAGTACTTC
v_gene: TRBV5-1
len: 13
j_gene: TRBJ2-5
d_gene: NA
abundance: many

CDR3aa: CASSNSGGPEETQYF
CDR3nt: TGTGCCAGCAGTAATAGCGGGGGGCCGGAGGAGACCCAGTACTTC
v_gene: TRBV12-3/TRBV12-4
len: 15
j_gene: TRBJ2-5
d_gene: TRBD2
abundance: many

CDR3aa: CASSQDLAGASSEQYF
CDR3nt: TGTGCCAGCAGCCAGGATTTAGCGGGAGCATCTAGCGAGCAGTACTTC
v_gene: TRBV14
len: 16
j_gene: TRBJ2-7
d_gene: TRBD2
abundance: many

CDR3aa: CASSLGLAEGQETQYF
CDR3nt: TGTGCCAGCAGCTTGGGCTTGGCGGAGGGCCAAGAGACCCAGTACTTC
v_gene: TRBV7-2
len: 16
j_gene: TRBJ2-5
d_gene: NA
abundance: many

CDR3aa: CASSPPRNTGELFF
CDR3nt: TGTGCCAGCTCACCACCCCGGAACACCGGGGAGCTGTTTTTT
v_gene: TRBV18
len: 14
j_gene: TRBJ2-2
d_gene: NA
abundance: many

CDR3aa: CASSYYKGLGLNEQFF
CDR3nt: TGTGCCAGCAGTTACTATAAGGGCTTGGGTTTGAATGAGCAGTTCTTC
v_gene: TRBV6-5
len: 16
j_gene: TRBJ2-1
d_gene: NA
abundance: many

CDR3aa: CASRSLDKNVQYF
CDR3nt: TGTGCCAGTAGGAGTCTAGATAAAAACGTTCAGTACTTC
v_gene: TRBV19
len: 13
j_gene: TRBJ2-4
d_gene: NA
abundance: NA

CDR3aa: CASSSIKGAPEAFF
CDR3nt: TGTGCCAGCAGTTCAATTAAGGGAGCCCCTGAAGCTTTCTTT
v_gene: TRBV12-3/TRBV12-4
len: 14
j_gene: TRBJ1-1
d_gene: NA
abundance: many

CDR3aa: CSGAGGGGYEQYF
CDR3nt: TGCAGCGGAGCGGGCGGGGGAGGGTACGAGCAGTACTTC
v_gene: TRBV29-1
len: 13
j_gene: TRBJ2-7
d_gene: TRBD2
abundance: once

CDR3aa: CASSQDFLWSQGYTF
CDR3nt: TGTGCCAGCAGCCAAGATTTTTTATGGAGTCAAGGCTACACCTTC
v_gene: TRBV3-1
len: 15
j_gene: TRBJ1-2
d_gene: NA
abundance: many

CDR3aa: CASRSRGAYNSPLHF
CDR3nt: TGTGCCAGCAGGTCCCGGGGGGCCTATAATTCACCCCTCCACTTT
v_gene: TRBV6-1
len: 15
j_gene: TRBJ1-6
d_gene: NA
abundance: many

CDR3aa: CASSVGSGSSYEQYF
CDR3nt: TGTGCCAGCAGCGTAGGTAGCGGGAGCTCCTACGAGCAGTACTTC
v_gene: TRBV9
len: 15
j_gene: TRBJ2-7
d_gene: TRBD2
abundance: many

CDR3aa: CASSPTFAGNTGELFF
CDR3nt: TGTGCCAGCAGCCCCACGTTTGCGGGGAACACCGGGGAGCTGTTTTTT
v_gene: TRBV5-5
len: 16
j_gene: TRBJ2-2
d_gene: NA
abundance: many

CDR3aa: CASSGSTGNTEAFF
CDR3nt: TGTGCCAGCAGTGGATCAACAGGGAACACTGAAGCTTTCTTT
v_gene: TRBV6-1
len: 14
j_gene: TRBJ1-1
d_gene: NA
abundance: many

CDR3aa: CASSLSRGRYTDTQYF
CDR3nt: TGTGCCAGCAGCCTCTCCAGGGGGCGTTACACAGATACGCAGTATTTT
v_gene: TRBV14
len: 16
j_gene: TRBJ2-3
d_gene: TRBD1
abundance: many

CDR3aa: CASSLIRDSPLHF
CDR3nt: TGCGCCAGCAGCCTTATTAGGGATTCACCCCTCCACTTT
v_gene: TRBV5-1
len: 13
j_gene: TRBJ1-6
d_gene: NA
abundance: many

CDR3aa: CSARSHSASGSDHEQFF
CDR3nt: TGCAGTGCTAGATCCCACTCCGCTAGCGGGAGCGATCATGAGCAGTTCTTC
v_gene: TRBV20-1
len: 17
j_gene: TRBJ2-1
d_gene: TRBD2
abundance: NA

CDR3aa: CASSPLAASGMGEQFF
CDR3nt: TGTGCCAGCAGTCCCTTAGCGGCTAGCGGGATGGGTGAGCAGTTCTTC
v_gene: TRBV27
len: 16
j_gene: TRBJ2-1
d_gene: TRBD2
abundance: many